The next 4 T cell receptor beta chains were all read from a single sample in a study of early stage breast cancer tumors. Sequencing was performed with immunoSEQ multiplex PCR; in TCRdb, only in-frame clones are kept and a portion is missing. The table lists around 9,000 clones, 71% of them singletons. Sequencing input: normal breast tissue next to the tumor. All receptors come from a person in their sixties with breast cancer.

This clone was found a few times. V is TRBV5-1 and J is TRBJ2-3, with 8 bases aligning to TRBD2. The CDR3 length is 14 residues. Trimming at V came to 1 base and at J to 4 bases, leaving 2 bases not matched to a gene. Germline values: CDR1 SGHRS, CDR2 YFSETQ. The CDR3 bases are TGCGCCAGCAGCTTGCGGGAGGGTCCAGATACGCAGTATTTT. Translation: CASSLREGPDTQYF.

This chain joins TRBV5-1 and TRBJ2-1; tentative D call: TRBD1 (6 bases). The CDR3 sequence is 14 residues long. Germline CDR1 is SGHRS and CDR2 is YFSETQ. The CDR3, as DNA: TGCGCTACAGCAACCCAGGGGCTTAACAATGAGCAGTTCTTC. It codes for CATATQGLNNEQFF.

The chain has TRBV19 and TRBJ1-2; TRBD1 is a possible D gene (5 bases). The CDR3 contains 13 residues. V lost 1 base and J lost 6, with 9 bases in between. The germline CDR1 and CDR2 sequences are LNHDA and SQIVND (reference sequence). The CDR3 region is CASSIGQGDGYTF. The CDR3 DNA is TGTGCCAGTAGTATAGGGCAGGGCGATGGCTACACCTTC.

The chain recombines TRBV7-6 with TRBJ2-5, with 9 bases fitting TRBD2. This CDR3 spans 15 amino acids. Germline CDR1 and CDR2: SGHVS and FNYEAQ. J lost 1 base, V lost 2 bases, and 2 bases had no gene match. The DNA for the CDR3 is TGTGCCAGCAGCTTATTTAGCGGGGGCCAAGAGACCCAGTACTTC. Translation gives CASSLFSGGQETQYF.